This is a list of T cell receptor beta chains from one sample in a study of radiation and T cells in renal cell carcinoma. Here immunoSEQ multiplex PCR was the method, and the copy in TCRdb shows in-frame clones only, minus some. Of approximately 120,000 clones in the sample, roughly 80% were seen once. Sequences were derived from blood, sampled from a patient whose treatment included radiotherapy and nephrectomy. The receptors originated from a woman in her sixties or seventies with renal cell carcinoma. CDR3s include the opening cysteine and the closing phenylalanine or tryptophan. A D gene is named only where the DNA matches it firmly. Clone sizes are given selectively: once, few, many, or a class where the clone is expanded.

size | J | V | D | CDR3 | DNA
NA | TRBJ2-2 | TRBV20-1 | NA | CSGISAGELFF | TGCAGTGGGATTTCCGCCGGGGAGCTGTTTTTT
NA | TRBJ1-2 | TRBV19 | TRBD1 | CASRDRAFPSGYTF | TGTGCCAGTAGGGACAGGGCTTTTCCTTCTGGCTACACCTTC
NA | TRBJ2-7 | TRBV28 | TRBD2 | CASSLRLGGDYEQYF | TGTGCCAGCAGTTTAAGGCTGGGGGGGGACTACGAGCAGTACTTC
NA | TRBJ1-4 | TRBV19 | NA | CASSITGDPTNEKLFF | TGTGCCAGTAGTATAACCGGGGACCCAACTAATGAAAAACTGTTTTTT
NA | TRBJ1-2 | TRBV7-9 | TRBD1 | CASTSGGTAENYGYTF | TGTGCCAGCACCTCCGGGGGGACAGCCGAGAACTATGGCTACACCTTC
NA | TRBJ2-3 | TRBV7-9 | NA | CASSLGSRGRTDTQYF | TGTGCCAGCAGCTTAGGATCCAGGGGTCGGACAGATACGCAGTATTTT
NA | TRBJ2-5 | TRBV11-2 | NA | CASSLSTASGWETQYF | TGTGCCAGCAGCCTATCCACCGCCAGTGGCTGGGAGACCCAGTACTTC
once | TRBJ1-3 | TRBV7-9 | NA | CASSLVSSGNTIYF | TGTGCCAGCAGCTTAGTTAGCTCTGGAAACACCATATATTTT
NA | TRBJ1-2 | TRBV6-5 | TRBD1 | CASSFRQGIGYGYTF | TGTGCCAGCAGTTTCCGACAGGGCATCGGCTATGGCTACACCTTC
NA | TRBJ2-7 | TRBV6-1 | TRBD1 | CASSELGGTGFDEQYF | TGTGCCAGCAGTGAATTGGGAGGGACAGGGTTCGACGAGCAGTACTTC
NA | TRBJ1-1 | TRBV7-3 | NA | CASSPQAGTEAFF | TGTGCCAGCAGCCCGCAGGCGGGCACTGAAGCTTTCTTT
NA | TRBJ2-1 | TRBV30 | TRBD2 | CAWSVSRSSGRPYNEQFF | TGTGCCTGGAGTGTCTCTCGCTCTAGCGGTAGGCCCTACAATGAGCAGTTCTTC
NA | TRBJ2-2 | TRBV5-6 | NA | CASSLGPTGRAGELFF | TGTGCCAGCAGCTTGGGCCCTACAGGGCGGGCCGGGGAGCTGTTTTTT
few | TRBJ1-5 | TRBV28 | NA | CASRTGSFRGNQPQHF | TGTGCCAGCAGAACGGGGTCCTTTAGGGGCAATCAGCCCCAGCATTTT